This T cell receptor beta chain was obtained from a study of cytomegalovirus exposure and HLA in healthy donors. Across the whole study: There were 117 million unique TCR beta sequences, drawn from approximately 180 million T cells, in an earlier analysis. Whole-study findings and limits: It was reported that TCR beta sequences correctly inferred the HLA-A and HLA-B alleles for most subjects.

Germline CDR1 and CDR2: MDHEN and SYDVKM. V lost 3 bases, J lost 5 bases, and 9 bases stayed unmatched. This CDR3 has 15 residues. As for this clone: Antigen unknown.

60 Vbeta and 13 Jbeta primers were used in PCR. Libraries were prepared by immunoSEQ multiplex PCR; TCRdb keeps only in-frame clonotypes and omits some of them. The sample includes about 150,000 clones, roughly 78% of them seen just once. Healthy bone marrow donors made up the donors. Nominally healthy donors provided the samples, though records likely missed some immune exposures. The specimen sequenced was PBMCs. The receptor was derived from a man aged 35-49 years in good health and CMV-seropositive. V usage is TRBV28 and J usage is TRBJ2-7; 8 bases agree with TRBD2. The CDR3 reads CASSFLPREGNEQYF. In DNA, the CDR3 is TGTGCCAGCAGTTTCCTCCCCCGGGAGGGGAACGAGCAGTACTTC.